This T cell receptor beta chain was documented in a study of regulatory T cells in long-lasting Graves disease. The germline CDR1 and CDR2 sequences are KGHDR and SFDVKD. CDR3 length: 16 amino acids. V shed 6 bases, J shed 4 bases, and the junction held 10 bases outside the gene matches. This clonotype has more than one count but fewer than ten. With iRepertoire HTBI primers and Arm-PCR of CDR3 regions, TCR beta libraries were built. TCRdb re-called the multiplex PCR reads through MiXCR, storing one row per CDR3 protein. The table shows about half a million distinct CDR3 sequences, with 12% occurring only once. As for time point: newly diagnosed GD, antithyroid drugs for less than 3 months. Construction of the TCR library relied on RNA isolated from PBMCs. Criteria from the American Thyroid Association guidelines were applied to diagnose Graves' disease. The sample was also reused in another study, on T cells in Graves' hyperthyroidism and ophthalmopathy. That work states: When the TCR CDR3 underwent first-round RT-PCR, the HTBI primer set was used.

This sequence was found in a woman aged 30 to 39 with Graves disease. The chain has TRBV24-1 and TRBJ2-1, with 8 bases matching TRBD2. The sample consisted of peripheral blood mononuclear cells (PBMCs), taken at new diagnosis, from a patient treated with antithyroid drugs. For the CDR3, the DNA is TGTGCCACCAGTTCTCAAAGCGGGAGCCATTACAATGAGCAGTTCTTC. Amino acids: CATSSQSGSHYNEQFF.